One sample yielded the 7 T cell receptor beta chains listed below, sequenced in a study of blood T cell repertoires in COVID-19 (TCRdb year 2020). Library construction relied on the immunoSEQ multiplex PCR assay. This immuneACCESS table, as held by TCRdb, lists in-frame sequences with V and J called but not all clones. Of the missing ones, under half trace to an unresolved V gene in checked studies; the others have no known cause. The sample includes fewer than 350,000 clones, with about 85% observed a single time. The top ten clonotypes cover 1.9% of the sample. The material sequenced was PBMCs or T cells enriched from blood (not recorded which). These receptors were obtained from a woman between 25 and 40 years old who had been exposed to COVID-19.

The chain recombines TRBV27 with TRBJ2-7; D is perhaps TRBD1 (5 bases). CDR1 is MNHEY and CDR2 is SMNVEV in the germline V gene (reference sequence). The CDR3 runs to 13 residues. The germline V and J ends were trimmed by 6 bases and 3 bases, with 12 bases remaining between them. This CDR3 is CASSRQRNYEQYF. CDR3 DNA: TGTGCCAGCAGCAGACAGAGAAACTACGAGCAGTACTTC.

This chain connects TRBV5-1 to TRBJ1-1, with 10 bases aligning to TRBD1. J was trimmed by 7 bases and V by 1 base; bases with no gene match: 4. The CDR3 loop spans 14 amino acids. The germline gives CDR1 SGHRS, CDR2 YFSETQ. CDR3 sequence (DNA): TGCGCCAGCAGCTTGCTGACAGGGGGCCGTGAAGCTTTCTTT. Amino acid sequence: CASSLLTGGREAFF.

The chain employs TRBV19 and TRBJ1-5, with TRBD1 as a possible D gene (6 bases). V lost 3 bases and J 4 bases, leaving 16 bases between the germline ends. The CDR3 is 16 residues long. The germline V gene has CDR1 LNHDA and CDR2 SQIVND (reference sequence). CDR3 DNA sequence: TGTGCCAGTAGTATTGGTCGACAGGTCCCAAATCAGCCCCAGCATTTT. Its translation: CASSIGRQVPNQPQHF.

The V gene is TRBV10-3, the J gene TRBJ2-7, with a possible D match to TRBD2 (6 bases). Per germline, CDR1 ENHRY and CDR2 SYGVKD. V dropped 9 bases and J dropped 2 bases, with 17 bases sitting between them. The CDR3 totals 14 residues. The CDR3 nucleotides read TGTGCCATGAGCCCGGGACTTGGCGCCTACGAGCAGTACTTC. Residues: CAMSPGLGAYEQYF.

There are many counts of this clone. The V call is TRBV2, the J call TRBJ2-2, with 9 bases that match TRBD1. The V and J ends lost 4 bases and 4 bases, in that order; junction bases with no gene match: 7. The CDR3 extends over 16 amino acids. Germline CDR1 is SNHLY and CDR2 is FYNNEI. CDR3: CASSGNRGRITGELFF. The CDR3 DNA sequence: TGTGCCAGCAGTGGAAACAGGGGGCGCATCACCGGGGAGCTGTTTTTT.

The J gene is TRBJ2-1, the V gene TRBV10-3, with D maybe TRBD2 (5 bases). The CDR3 runs to 15 residues. V shed 0 bases and J shed 9 bases, with 15 bases lying between them. Germline loops: CDR1 ENHRY, CDR2 SYGVKD. CDR3 DNA: TGTGCCATCAGTGAGTCGACGACACTAGAGGGTGAGCAGTTCTTC. This sequence encodes CAISESTTLEGEQFF.

The J gene is TRBJ1-3, the V gene TRBV30; D might be TRBD1 (5 bases). V was trimmed by 1 base and J by 11 bases, leaving 9 bases between them. Germline assignment: CDR1 GTSNPN and CDR2 SVGIG (reference sequence). CDR3 length equals 11 residues. CDR3 nucleotide sequence: TGTGCCTGGAGTGGACAGCTTGCCATATATTTT. Translated: CAWSGQLAIYF.